This TCR beta chain appears in the sequencing data of a study of shared clonotypes between healthy human individuals. CDR1 is SGHRS and CDR2 is YFSETQ in the germline V gene. The CDR3 extends over 12 amino acids. Trimming removed 2 bases from V and 7 bases from J, with 9 bases in between. To note about this clone: Given a much more abundant clone one base away, this may be a read error.

Each subset's genomic DNA was shared equally among a number of immunoSEQ plates. Clones were read by immunoSEQ multiplex PCR, and TCRdb kept only the in-frame ones, dropping some. This table holds nearly 750,000 clones, roughly 72% found once. Sequencing was done on a sample of memory CD4+ T cells sorted from blood. Subset defined: CD45RA-negative fraction. This TCR was sampled from a woman in her 30s in good health. The gene calls are TRBV5-1 and TRBJ1-1, with D unclear. The CDR3 reads CASSLTPDEAFF. The DNA of the CDR3 is TGCGCCAGCAGCTTAACCCCTGATGAAGCTTTCTTT.